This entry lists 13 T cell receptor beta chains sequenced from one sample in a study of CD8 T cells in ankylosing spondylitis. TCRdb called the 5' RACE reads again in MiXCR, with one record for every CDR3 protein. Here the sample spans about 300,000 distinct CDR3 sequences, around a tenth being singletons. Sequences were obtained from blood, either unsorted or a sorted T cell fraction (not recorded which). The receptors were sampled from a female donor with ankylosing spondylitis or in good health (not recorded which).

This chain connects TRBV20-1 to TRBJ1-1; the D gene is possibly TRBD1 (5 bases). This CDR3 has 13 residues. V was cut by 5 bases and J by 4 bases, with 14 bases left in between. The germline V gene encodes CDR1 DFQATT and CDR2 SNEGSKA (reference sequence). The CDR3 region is CSARSQGGTEAFF. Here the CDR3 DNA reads TGCAGTGCTCGCTCGCAGGGTGGCACTGAAGCTTTCTTT.

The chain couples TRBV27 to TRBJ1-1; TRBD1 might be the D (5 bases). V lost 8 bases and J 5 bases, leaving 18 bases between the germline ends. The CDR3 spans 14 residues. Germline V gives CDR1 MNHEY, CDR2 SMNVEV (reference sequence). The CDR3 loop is CASYGLGGGTEAFF. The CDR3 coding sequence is TGTGCCAGCTACGGACTGGGGGGAGGAACTGAAGCTTTCTTT.

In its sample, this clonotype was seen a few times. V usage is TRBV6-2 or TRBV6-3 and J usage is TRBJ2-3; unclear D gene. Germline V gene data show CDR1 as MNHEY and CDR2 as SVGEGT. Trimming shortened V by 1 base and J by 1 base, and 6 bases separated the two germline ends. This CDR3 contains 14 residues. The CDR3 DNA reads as TGTGCCAGCAGTTACTTCGGAGGCACAGATACGCAGTATTTT. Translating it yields CASSYFGGTDTQYF.

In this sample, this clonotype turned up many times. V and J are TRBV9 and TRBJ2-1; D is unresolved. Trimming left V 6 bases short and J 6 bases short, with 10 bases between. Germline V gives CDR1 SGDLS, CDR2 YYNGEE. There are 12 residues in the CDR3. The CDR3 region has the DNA TGTGCCAGCACTCGATCTGGCAATGAGCAGTTCTTC. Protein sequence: CASTRSGNEQFF.

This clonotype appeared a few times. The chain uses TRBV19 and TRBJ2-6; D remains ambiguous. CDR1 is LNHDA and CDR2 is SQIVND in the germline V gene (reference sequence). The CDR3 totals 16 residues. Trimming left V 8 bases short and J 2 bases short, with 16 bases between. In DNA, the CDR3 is TGTGCCAGTTGGTCCGGCTTCCCCCCTGGGGCCAACGTCCTGACTTTC. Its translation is CASWSGFPPGANVLTF. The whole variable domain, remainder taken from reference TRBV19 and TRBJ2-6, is DGGITQSPKYLFRKEGQNVTLSCEQNLNHDAMYWYRQDPGQGLRLIYYSQIVNDFQKGDIAEGYSVSREKKESFPLTVTSAQKNPTAFYLCASWSGFPPGANVLTFGAGSRLTVL.

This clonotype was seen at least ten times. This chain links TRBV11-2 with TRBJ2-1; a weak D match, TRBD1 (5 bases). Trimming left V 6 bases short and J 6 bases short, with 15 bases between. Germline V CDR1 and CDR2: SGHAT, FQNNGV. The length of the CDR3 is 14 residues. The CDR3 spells CASRRPEGVNEQFF. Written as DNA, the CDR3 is TGTGCCAGCAGGCGGCCGGAAGGGGTCAATGAGCAGTTCTTC.

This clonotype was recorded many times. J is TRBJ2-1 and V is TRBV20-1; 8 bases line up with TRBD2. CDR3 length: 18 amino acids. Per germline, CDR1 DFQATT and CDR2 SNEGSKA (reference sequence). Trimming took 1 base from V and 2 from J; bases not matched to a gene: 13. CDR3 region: CSARGGLSRGRPYNEQFF. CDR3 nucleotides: TGCAGTGCTAGAGGGGGTCTTAGTCGCGGGAGGCCCTACAATGAGCAGTTCTTC.

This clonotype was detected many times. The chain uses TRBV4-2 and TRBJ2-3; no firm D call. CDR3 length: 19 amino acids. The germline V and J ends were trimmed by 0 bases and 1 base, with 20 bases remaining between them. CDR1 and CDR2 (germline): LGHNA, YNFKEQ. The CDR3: CASSQDSYRRNPGTDTQYF. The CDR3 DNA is TGTGCCAGCAGCCAAGACTCCTATAGACGAAATCCGGGCACAGATACGCAGTATTTT.

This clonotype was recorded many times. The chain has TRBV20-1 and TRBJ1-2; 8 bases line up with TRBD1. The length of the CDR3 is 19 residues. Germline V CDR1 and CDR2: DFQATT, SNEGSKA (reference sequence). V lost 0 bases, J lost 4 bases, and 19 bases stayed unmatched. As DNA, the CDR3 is TGCAGTGCTAGAGATCGCTCTCGTCCGACGGGACAGGATGGCTATGGCTACACCTTC. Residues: CSARDRSRPTGQDGYGYTF.

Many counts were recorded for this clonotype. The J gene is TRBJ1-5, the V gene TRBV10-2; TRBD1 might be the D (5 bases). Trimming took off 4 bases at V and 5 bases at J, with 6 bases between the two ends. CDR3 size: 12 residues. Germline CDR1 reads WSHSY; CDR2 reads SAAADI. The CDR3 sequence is CASSVGDQPQHF. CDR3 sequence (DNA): TGCGCCAGCAGTGTAGGGGATCAGCCCCAGCATTTT.

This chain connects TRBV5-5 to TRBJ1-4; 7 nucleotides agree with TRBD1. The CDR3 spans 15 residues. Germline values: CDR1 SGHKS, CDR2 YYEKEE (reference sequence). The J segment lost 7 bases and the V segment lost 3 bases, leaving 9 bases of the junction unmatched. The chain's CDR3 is CASSSPAQGGEKLFF. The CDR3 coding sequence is TGTGCCAGCAGCTCCCCTGCGCAGGGGGGTGAAAAACTGTTTTTT.

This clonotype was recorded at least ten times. CDR3 amino acids: CAIGSQGGKWTEAFF. In DNA, the CDR3 is TGTGCCATCGGCTCACAGGGGGGGAAATGGACTGAAGCTTTCTTT. The rearrangement links TRBV6-1 to TRBJ1-1, with TRBD1 matching 8 bases. Germline V gene data show CDR1 as MNHNS and CDR2 as SASEGT. CDR3 length: 15 residues. Trimming took 10 bases from V and 5 from J; bases not matched to a gene: 15.

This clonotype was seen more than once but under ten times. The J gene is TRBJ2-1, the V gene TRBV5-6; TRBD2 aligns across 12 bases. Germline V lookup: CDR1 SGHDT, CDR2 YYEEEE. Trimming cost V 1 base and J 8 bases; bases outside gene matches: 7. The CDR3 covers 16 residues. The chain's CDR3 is CASSLTTSGSYHEQFF. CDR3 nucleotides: TGTGCCAGCAGCTTGACGACTAGCGGGAGTTACCATGAGCAGTTCTTC.